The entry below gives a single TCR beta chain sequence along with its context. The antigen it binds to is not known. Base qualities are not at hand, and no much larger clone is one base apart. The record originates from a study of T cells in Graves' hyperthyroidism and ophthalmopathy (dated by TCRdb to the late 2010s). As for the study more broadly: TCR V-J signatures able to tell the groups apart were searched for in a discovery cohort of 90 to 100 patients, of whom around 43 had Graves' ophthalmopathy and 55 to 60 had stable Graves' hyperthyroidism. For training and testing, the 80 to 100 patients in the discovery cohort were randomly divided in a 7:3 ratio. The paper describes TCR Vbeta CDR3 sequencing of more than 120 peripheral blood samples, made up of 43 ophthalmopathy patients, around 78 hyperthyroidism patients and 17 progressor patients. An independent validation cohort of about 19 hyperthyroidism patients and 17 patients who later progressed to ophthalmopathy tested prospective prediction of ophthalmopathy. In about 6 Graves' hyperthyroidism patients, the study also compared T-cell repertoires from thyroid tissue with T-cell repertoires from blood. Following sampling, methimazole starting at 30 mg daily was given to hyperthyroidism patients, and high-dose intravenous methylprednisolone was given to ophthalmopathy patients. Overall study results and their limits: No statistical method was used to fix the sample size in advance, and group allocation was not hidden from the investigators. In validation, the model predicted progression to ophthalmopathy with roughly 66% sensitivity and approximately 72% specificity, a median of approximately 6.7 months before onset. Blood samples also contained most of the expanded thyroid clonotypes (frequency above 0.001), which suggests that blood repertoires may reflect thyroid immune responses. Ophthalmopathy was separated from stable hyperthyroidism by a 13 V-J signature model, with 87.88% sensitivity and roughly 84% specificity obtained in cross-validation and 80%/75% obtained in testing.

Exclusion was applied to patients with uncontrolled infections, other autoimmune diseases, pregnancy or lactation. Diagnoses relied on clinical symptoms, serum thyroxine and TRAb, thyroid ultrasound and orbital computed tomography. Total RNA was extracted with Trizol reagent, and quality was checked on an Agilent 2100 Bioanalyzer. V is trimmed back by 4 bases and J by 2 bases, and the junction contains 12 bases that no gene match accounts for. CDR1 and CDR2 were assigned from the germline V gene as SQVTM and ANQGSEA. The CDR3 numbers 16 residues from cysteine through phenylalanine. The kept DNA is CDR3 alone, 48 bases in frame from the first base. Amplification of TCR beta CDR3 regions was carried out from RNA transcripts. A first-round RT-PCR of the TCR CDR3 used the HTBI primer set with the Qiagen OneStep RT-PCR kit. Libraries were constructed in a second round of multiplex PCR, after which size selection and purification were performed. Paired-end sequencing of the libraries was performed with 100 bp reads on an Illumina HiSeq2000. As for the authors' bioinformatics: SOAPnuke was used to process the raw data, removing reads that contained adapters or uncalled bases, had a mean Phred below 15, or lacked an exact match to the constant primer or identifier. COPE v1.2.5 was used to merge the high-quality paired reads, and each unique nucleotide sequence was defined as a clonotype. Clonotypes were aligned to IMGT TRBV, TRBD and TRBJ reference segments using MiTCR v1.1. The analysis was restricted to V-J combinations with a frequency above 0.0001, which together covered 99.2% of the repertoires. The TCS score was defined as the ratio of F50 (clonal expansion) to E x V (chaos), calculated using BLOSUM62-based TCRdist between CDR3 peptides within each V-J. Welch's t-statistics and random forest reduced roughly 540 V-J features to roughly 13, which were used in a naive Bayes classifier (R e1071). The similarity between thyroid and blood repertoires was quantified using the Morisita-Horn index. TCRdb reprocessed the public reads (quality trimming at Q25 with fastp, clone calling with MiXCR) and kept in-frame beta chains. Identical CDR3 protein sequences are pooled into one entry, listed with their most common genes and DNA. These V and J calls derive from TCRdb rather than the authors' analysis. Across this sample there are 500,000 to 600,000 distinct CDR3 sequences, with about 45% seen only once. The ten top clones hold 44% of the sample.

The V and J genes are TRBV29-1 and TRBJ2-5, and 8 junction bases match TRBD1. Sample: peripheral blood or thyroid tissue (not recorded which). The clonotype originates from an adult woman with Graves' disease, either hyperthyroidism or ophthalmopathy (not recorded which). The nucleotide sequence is TGCAGCGTTGTGTGGACGGGCAGGGGGCATCAAGAGACCCAGTACTTC. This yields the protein CSVVWTGRGHQETQYF.